This T cell receptor beta chain was recorded in a study of T cell responses to AZD1222 COVID-19 vaccine. TCRdb's table, derived via immunoSEQ multiplex PCR, lists solely in-frame clones and lacks some. Among roughly 110,000 clones, 84% were seen once, and the ten largest hold approximately 10%. The source is an adult in good health. The source was peripheral blood, collected on day 0 of AZD1222 vaccination.

CDR3 loop: CASSKKRGAPGRDSPLHF. In DNA form, the CDR3 reads TGTGCCAGCAGCAAGAAAAGGGGCGCGCCAGGGAGAGATTCACCCCTCCACTTT. The J gene is TRBJ1-6, the V gene TRBV21-1. TRBV21-1 is a recognized pseudogene. The CDR3 has 18 amino acids.